This TCR beta chain was sequenced for a study of radiation and T cells in renal cell carcinoma (TCRdb year 2020). Regarding the complete study: Samples came from a clinical trial, in which primary renal cell carcinomas received 15 Gy stereotactic body radiation therapy followed by nephrectomy 4 weeks later. A total of 53 samples underwent TCR beta sequencing, made up of some 26 tumors and about 27 peripheral blood samples. In the 40 to 55 samples combined, several million unique CDR3 nucleotide sequences were found, encoding 2 million to 3 million unique CDR3 amino acid sequences. Results the study describes overall, beyond this receptor: Because pretreatment tumor biopsies were not available, the baseline intratumoral presence of clonotypes could not be determined. Dynamics of the blood repertoire were not tracked past 4 weeks after treatment. An increase in top tumor clonotypes in blood was observed from baseline to 2 weeks post-radiation, followed by contraction by 4 weeks, which was taken to suggest transient expansion of tumor-resident clones. The single-armed trial design could not address effects of radiation dose or scheduling on the TCR repertoire.

For this clone: It lacks a known antigen. No clone much larger than this one lies a single base away; base qualities are absent.

TCR beta libraries were generated from genomic DNA with the immunoSEQ kit, following the manufacturer's recommendations. For library preparation, a first multiplex PCR was performed with proprietary primers, followed by a second PCR in which unique barcodes were added, and bead cleanups were performed after each round. Each sample batch included a kit-provided positive control reaction and a negative control reaction. The final libraries were assessed on an Agilent 4200 TapeStation D1000 ScreenTape, pooled by volume, and quantified by qPCR. An Illumina NextSeq500 fitted with a MidOutput 150-cycle cartridge performed the sequencing, running 156 Read1 cycles and 15 Index1 cycles with the kit's custom primers. The pooled library was loaded at around 1.1 pM with a 20% PhiX control spike-in. As for how the authors treated the data: Vendor-processed data were analyzed in R, with a clonotype defined as all T cells sharing the same CDR3 nucleotide sequence. For clone abundance analyses, frequencies were normalized to the 10,000 most abundant clones in each sample. Public T cell clones, which averaged fewer than five per sample, were removed prior to analysis. A difference in abundance of at least 32-fold between compartments was used to define tumor-enriched and baseline blood-enriched clonotypes. A beta-binomial differential abundance model was applied to find clonotypes that expanded or contracted between blood time points. Tumor-blood repertoire similarity was measured with the Baroni-Urbani and Buser coefficient, and group comparisons used two-tailed Wilcoxon tests in R. The clones in this table, taken by TCRdb from immuneACCESS, are in-frame only. Not every clone is retained; where verified, under half of the shortfall comes from an unresolved V gene, and the cause of the rest is unknown. V and J calls and clone size come straight from that table; D and trimming were deduced from the DNA. Present in this sample are about 150,000 clones, roughly nine tenths of which were seen just once. The ten largest clones add up to 4.1% of the sample.

Sample time point, as interpreted from the label and publication: baseline pretreatment blood. This specimen's treatment or condition label, per the study, means: 15 Gy SBRT to primary tumor, nephrectomy 4 weeks later. Serial peripheral blood from radiation-treated patients was sampled at baseline, 2 weeks and 4 weeks after SBRT to track tumor-enriched clonotypes. Every patient's renal cell carcinoma showed clear cell pathology. The QIAamp DNA Blood Mini Kit (Qiagen) was used to prepare genomic DNA for TCR sequencing. Samples were included in the analyses only if all quality control checks were passed. Deletion took 5 bases off V and 0 bases off J, with a span of 13 bases between the germline ends. Sequences SQVTM (CDR1) and ANQGSEA (CDR2) are obtained from the germline V gene. Counted from cysteine to phenylalanine, this CDR3 has 14 amino acids. The sequence is cut down to CDR3 DNA, 42 bases in frame from base 1.

This specimen consisted of blood, obtained from a patient whose treatment included radiotherapy and nephrectomy. The sequence joins TRBV29-1 to TRBJ1-1; the D gene remains uncertain. The sequence derives from a woman aged 70 to 79 with renal cell carcinoma. The nucleotide sequence reads TGCAGCGTTCGCGGTACGGGGTTGAACACTGAAGCTTTCTTT. Translation gives CSVRGTGLNTEAFF.